This T cell receptor beta chain was sequenced for a study of blood T cell repertoires in COVID-19. Study-wide background: Whether acute or convalescent, the COVID-19 samples came from the United States, Italy and Spain. Nucleic acid was either cDNA or gDNA, and it came from T cells, B-cell-depleted T cells, or PBMCs.

This clone is classed as medium-sized. V lost 5 bases and J 1 base, leaving 17 bases between the germline ends. The germline CDR1 and CDR2 sequences are GTSNPN and SVGIG (reference sequence). This CDR3 is 15 amino acids long. Measured with immunoSEQ multiplex PCR; TCRdb has only the in-frame clones, and not every one. The repertoire holds roughly 190,000 clones, with over 75% as singletons. The sequence came from a woman aged 18-29 years who had recovered from COVID-19. The chain joins TRBV30 to TRBJ1-1, with D maybe TRBD1 (6 bases). Sequences were obtained from PBMCs or T cells enriched from blood (not recorded which). The CDR3 sequence: CAWGLKGHTNTEAFF. CDR3 DNA sequence: TGTGCCTGGGGATTAAAGGGACATACGAACACTGAAGCTTTCTTT.